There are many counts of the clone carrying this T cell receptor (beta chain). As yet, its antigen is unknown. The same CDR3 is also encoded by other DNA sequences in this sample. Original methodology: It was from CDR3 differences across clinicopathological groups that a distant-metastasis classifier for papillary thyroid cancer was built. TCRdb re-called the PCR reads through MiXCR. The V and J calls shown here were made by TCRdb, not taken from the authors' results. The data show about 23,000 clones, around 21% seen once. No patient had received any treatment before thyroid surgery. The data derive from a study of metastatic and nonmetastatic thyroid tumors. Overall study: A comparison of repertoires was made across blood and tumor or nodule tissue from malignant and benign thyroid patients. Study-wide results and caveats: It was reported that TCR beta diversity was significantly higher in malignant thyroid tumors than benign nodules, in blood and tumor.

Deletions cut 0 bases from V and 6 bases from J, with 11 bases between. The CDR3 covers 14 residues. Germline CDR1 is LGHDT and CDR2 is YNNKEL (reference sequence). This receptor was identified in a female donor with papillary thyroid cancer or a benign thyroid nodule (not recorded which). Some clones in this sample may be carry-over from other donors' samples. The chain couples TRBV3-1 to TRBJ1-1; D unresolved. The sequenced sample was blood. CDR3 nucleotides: TGTGCCAGCAGCCAAGATGCGGGAATCCCTGAAGCTTTCTTT. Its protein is CASSQDAGIPEAFF. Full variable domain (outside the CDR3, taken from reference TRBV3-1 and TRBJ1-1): DTAVSQTPKYLVTQMGNDKSIKCEQNLGHDTMYWYKQDSKKFLKIMFSYNNKELIINETVPNRFSPKSPDKAHLNLHINSLELGDSAVYFCASSQDAGIPEAFFGQGTRLTVV.